This T cell receptor beta chain was recovered during a study of Graves' ophthalmopathy and Graves' hyperthyroidism. Across the whole study: By definition, stable hyperthyroidism involved no ophthalmopathy within 18 months of follow-up.

Patients newly diagnosed with hyperthyroidism, under 2 months' duration, were aged 18 to 65, the study reports. This clonotype was counted at least ten times. Amplifying from RNA transcripts, the study obtained TCR beta CDR3 regions. Amplification began with first-round RT-PCR using HTBI primers, then second-round multiplex PCR was performed. TCRdb called the multiplex PCR reads again in MiXCR, with one record for every CDR3 protein. The table lists over a million distinct CDR3 sequences, approximately 35% of them singletons. Germline loops: CDR1 SGDLS, CDR2 YYNGEE. The CDR3 has 16 residues. V was trimmed by 4 bases and J by 0 bases, leaving 13 bases between them.

The sample comprised peripheral blood or thyroid tissue (not recorded which). The sequence was collected from an adult man with Graves' hyperthyroidism. V gene TRBV9 combines with J gene TRBJ2-2, with D unclear. The chain's CDR3 is CASSPLGATNTGELFF. The CDR3, as DNA: TGTGCCAGCAGCCCCCTCGGCGCGACGAACACCGGGGAGCTGTTTTTT.